Below are 10 T cell receptor beta chains sequenced from a single sample in a study of blood T cells in healthy people across ages. Then a second PCR, running about 6 to 11 cycles, was carried out with a sample-barcoded 5' primer and a J-beta primer mix. One entry per CDR3 protein, called by TCRdb with MiXCR from the 5' RACE reads. This sample carries around 1,000,000 distinct CDR3 sequences, roughly 24% of them seen once, and the ten largest clones take around 0.75%. In addition, the sample was reused for a study of T cells of mothers and their children.

The source material was blood. Source of these receptors: a girl aged 2 to 9 in good health.

This clonotype has only a few counts. The germline gene is not matched at one end of the junction; a read error may be the cause. The rearrangement links TRBV15 to TRBJ1-1; weak D call: TRBD1 (5 bases). In germline, CDR1 is LNHNV, CDR2 YYDKDF (reference sequence). The CDR3 is 14 amino acids. CDR3 region: CATSGDGFGGEAFF. The CDR3 region has the DNA TGTGCCACCAGCGGAGATGGGTTTGGGGGTGAAGCTTTCTTT.

The rearrangement uses TRBV28 and TRBJ1-4; 9 nucleotides agree with TRBD1. There are 18 residues in the CDR3. The germline V gene encodes CDR1 MDHEN and CDR2 SYDVKM. Trimming removed 6 bases from V and 8 bases from J; junction bases left unmatched: 19. CDR3 protein: CASRPRVGKRDRVEKLFF. For the CDR3, the DNA is TGTGCCAGCAGACCCCGGGTTGGCAAGCGGGACAGGGTCGAAAAACTGTTTTTT.

There are a few counts of this clonotype. This chain links TRBV7-9 with TRBJ1-4, with a possible D match to TRBD1 (5 bases). The CDR3 extends over 14 amino acids. In germline, CDR1 is SEHNR, CDR2 FQNEAQ (reference sequence). V dropped 3 bases and J dropped 12 bases, with 17 bases sitting between them. CDR3 loop: CASSLGRTGHELFF. CDR3 sequence (DNA): TGTGCCAGCAGCTTGGGACGGACTGGACACGAACTGTTTTTT.

This clonotype was counted a few times. This chain links TRBV9 with TRBJ2-7; D unresolved. The CDR3 is 14 residues long. V was trimmed by 7 bases and J by 7 bases, leaving 21 bases between them. The germline gives CDR1 SGDLS, CDR2 YYNGEE. The DNA for the CDR3 is TGTGCCAGCGCAACGCACTTCTCCCTGGGGGAGCAGTACTTC. Protein sequence: CASATHFSLGEQYF.

The CDR3 sequence: CASSLALDRAGNTIYF. CDR3 sequence (DNA): TGCGCCAGCAGCTTGGCCTTGGACAGGGCTGGAAACACCATATATTTT. The chain is built from TRBV5-1 and TRBJ1-3; 8 nucleotides agree with TRBD1. CDR3 size: 16 residues. Trimming took 0 bases from V and 2 from J; bases not matched to a gene: 4. Germline V gene sequence: CDR1 SGHRS, CDR2 YFSETQ.

The rearrangement joins TRBV28 to TRBJ1-2; TRBD1 matches at 7 bases. Looked up from germline, CDR1 is MDHEN and CDR2 is SYDVKM. Trimming removed 7 bases from V and 3 bases from J; junction bases left unmatched: 8. The length of the CDR3 is 14 residues. CDR3 region: CASTWGRGDYGYTF. The CDR3 DNA reads TGTGCCAGCACCTGGGGCAGGGGGGACTATGGCTACACCTTC.

The table lists this clonotype with a few counts. The chain has TRBV28 and TRBJ2-1, with 8 nucleotides matching TRBD2. CDR1 is MDHEN and CDR2 is SYDVKM in the germline V gene. Germline trimming cut 4 bases from V and 9 bases from J; bases unmatched to any gene: 8. The CDR3 spans 14 residues. CDR3 region: CASSSSTSEGEQFF. In nucleotides, the CDR3 is TGTGCCAGCAGTTCCTCGACTAGCGAGGGTGAGCAGTTCTTC.

In its sample, this clonotype was seen a few times. The chain combines TRBV25-1 with TRBJ2-5, with D perhaps matching TRBD2 (5 bases). The CDR3 consists of 15 residues. Germline assignment: CDR1 MGHDK and CDR2 SYGVNS. V lost 4 bases and J 4 bases, leaving 16 bases between the germline ends. The CDR3 region is CASSGLGFGGETQYF. The CDR3 nucleotides are TGTGCCAGCAGTGGTCTGGGCTTTGGAGGAGAGACCCAGTACTTC.

This clonotype was observed many times. The gene calls are TRBV7-3 and TRBJ2-5; the match to TRBD2 covers 9 bases. With V trimmed by 2 bases and J by 2 bases, 3 bases remained unmatched. The CDR3 is 15 residues long. Germline values: CDR1 SGHTA, CDR2 FQGTGA. CDR3 amino acids: CASSLLAGYQETQYF. In DNA form, the CDR3 reads TGTGCCAGCAGCTTACTAGCGGGATATCAAGAGACCCAGTACTTC.

This clonotype was seen a handful of times. The CDR3 DNA sequence: TGTGCCAGCAGCTCATTACCCGACCAAGAGACCCAGTACTTC. Translated: CASSSLPDQETQYF. The chain recombines TRBV11-1 with TRBJ2-5; no clear D. The germline V and J ends were trimmed by 4 bases and 0 bases, with 9 bases remaining between them. CDR3 length equals 14 residues. CDR1 SGHAT and CDR2 FQDESV come from the germline V gene (reference sequence).